Following are 6 T cell receptor beta chains from one sample sequenced in a study of shared clonotypes between healthy human individuals. Using immunoSEQ multiplex PCR, the repertoire was profiled, and TCRdb retains in-frame clones only, with some absent. The repertoire holds 2 million to 3 million clones, roughly 92% seen once, with over 0.12% in the top ten. Sequenced: naive CD4+ T cells sorted from blood. Subset denoted: CD45RA+ positively selected. Receptors were obtained from a man aged 18-30 years in good health.

The chain combines TRBV5-1 with TRBJ2-1; 11 bases fit TRBD2. The CDR3 has 16 amino acids. With V trimmed by 2 bases and J by 5 bases, 6 bases remained unmatched. Germline assignment: CDR1 SGHRS and CDR2 YFSETQ. The CDR3 here is CASSFIAGGQNNEQFF. CDR3 DNA sequence: TGCGCCAGCAGCTTTATAGCGGGGGGGCAGAACAATGAGCAGTTCTTC. Variable domain in full (rest from reference TRBV5-1 and TRBJ2-1): KAGVTQTPRYLIKTRGQQVTLSCSPISGHRSVSWYQQTPGQGLQFLFEYFSETQRNKGNFPGRFSGRQFSNSRSEMNVSTLELGDSALYLCASSFIAGGQNNEQFFGPGTRLTVL.

This clone occurred once. The chain carries TRBV29-1 and TRBJ2-3; 7 nucleotides align to TRBD1. The length of the CDR3 is 15 residues. The V gene end was trimmed by 7 bases and the J gene end by 2 bases; junction bases not matched to a gene: 12. The germline CDR1 and CDR2 sequences are SQVTM and ANQGSEA. In DNA form, the CDR3 reads TGCAGCGCCCGCCCCTACAGGGGCCACACAGATACGCAGTATTTT. Amino acid sequence: CSARPYRGHTDTQYF.

This chain uses TRBV7-2 with TRBJ2-7; possible D gene TRBD1, 6 bases. The CDR3 is 16 amino acids. V lost 5 bases, J lost 0 bases, and 17 bases lay in between. CDR1 and CDR2 (germline): SGHTA, FQGNSA. CDR3 in amino acids: CASSLGTPSSSYEQYF. CDR3 DNA: TGTGCCAGCAGCCTTGGGACACCTTCTAGCTCCTACGAGCAGTACTTC. Supplemented by reference TRBV7-2 and TRBJ2-7, the full variable domain reads GAGVSQSPSNKVTEKGKDVELRCDPISGHTALYWYRQSLGQGLEFLIYFQGNSAPDKSGLPSDRFSAERTGGSVSTLTIQRTQQEDSAVYLCASSLGTPSSSYEQYFGPGTRLTVT.

The rearrangement joins TRBV11-2 to TRBJ2-2, with 11 bases matching TRBD2. V lost 4 bases, J lost 0 bases, and 4 bases stayed unmatched. The CDR3 has 17 amino acids. The V gene's germline CDR1 is SGHAT and CDR2 FQNNGV. The CDR3 here is CASSWATSGTNTGELFF. CDR3 in DNA: TGTGCCAGCAGCTGGGCGACTAGCGGGACGAACACCGGGGAGCTGTTTTTT.

As regards this clone: Other DNA sequences of this sample code for an identical CDR3. The chain employs TRBV18 and TRBJ2-3; TRBD1 aligns across 8 bases. Per the germline V gene, CDR1 is KGHSH and CDR2 is LQKENI. Trimming cost V 3 bases and J 4 bases; bases outside gene matches: 3. This CDR3 is built from 14 residues. CDR3 sequence (DNA): TGTGCCAGCTCACCCCCGACAGGGGCAGATACGCAGTATTTT. Amino acids: CASSPPTGADTQYF.

The chain has TRBV6-4 and TRBJ1-6; no firm D call. The CDR3 is 13 residues long. In germline, CDR1 is MRHNA, CDR2 SNTAGT. V lost 6 bases and J lost 7, with 10 bases in between. DNA for the CDR3: TGTGCCAGCAGCTTAAGAGTAAATTCACCCCTCCACTTT. Translating it yields CASSLRVNSPLHF.